This entry features one TCR beta chain sequence. The antigen is not known. One entry per CDR3 protein, called by TCRdb with MiXCR from the 5' RACE reads. The table lists 250,000 to 300,000 distinct CDR3 sequences, 8.5% to 10% of them singletons. This CDR3 is built from 13 residues. The sample comes from a study of T cells after yellow fever vaccination. Study background: With SMART-Seq v4 Ultra Low Input, the fractions containing low cell numbers were prepared. Study outcomes and limitations: Reappearing after the booster were most of the clones from primary vaccination (roughly 96% CD4, around 88% CD8). Only a small proportion of the clonotypes turned up in both the CD4 and the CD8 compartments, likely arising from convergent recombination.

This TCR came from a man aged 18-30 years who received the YFV17D yellow fever vaccine. This material consisted of CD4+ T cells sorted from PBMCs, taken 5 days after the yellow fever booster vaccination. The rearrangement links TRBV21-1 to TRBJ1-6. TRBV21-1 is listed as a pseudogene. The CDR3 spells CAGISGKNSPLHF. In nucleotides, the CDR3 is TGTGCCGGAATCAGTGGAAAGAATTCACCCCTCCACTTT.